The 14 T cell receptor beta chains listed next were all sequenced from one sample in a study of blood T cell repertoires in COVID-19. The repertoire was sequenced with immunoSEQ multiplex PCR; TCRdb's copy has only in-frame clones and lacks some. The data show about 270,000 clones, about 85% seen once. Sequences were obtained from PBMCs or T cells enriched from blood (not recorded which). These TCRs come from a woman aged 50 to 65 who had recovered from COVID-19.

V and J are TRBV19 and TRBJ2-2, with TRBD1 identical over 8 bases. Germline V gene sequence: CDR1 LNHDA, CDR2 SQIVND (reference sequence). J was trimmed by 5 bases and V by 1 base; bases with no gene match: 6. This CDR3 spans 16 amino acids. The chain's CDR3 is CASSIAPTGVTGELFF. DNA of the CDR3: TGTGCCAGTAGTATAGCCCCGACAGGGGTTACCGGGGAGCTGTTTTTT.

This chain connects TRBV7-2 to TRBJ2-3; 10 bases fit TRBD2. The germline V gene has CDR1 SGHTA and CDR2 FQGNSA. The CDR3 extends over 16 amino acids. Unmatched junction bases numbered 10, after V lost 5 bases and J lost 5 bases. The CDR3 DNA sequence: TGTGCCAGCAGCCGCTTGATAGCGGGAGGCCAAGATACGCAGTATTTT. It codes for CASSRLIAGGQDTQYF.

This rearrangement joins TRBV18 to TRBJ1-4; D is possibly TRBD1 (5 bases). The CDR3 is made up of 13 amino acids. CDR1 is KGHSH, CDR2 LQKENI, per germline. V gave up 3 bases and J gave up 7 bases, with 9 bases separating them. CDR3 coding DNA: TGTGCCAGCTCACCCGGGGGAGGTGAAAAACTGTTTTTT. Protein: CASSPGGGEKLFF.

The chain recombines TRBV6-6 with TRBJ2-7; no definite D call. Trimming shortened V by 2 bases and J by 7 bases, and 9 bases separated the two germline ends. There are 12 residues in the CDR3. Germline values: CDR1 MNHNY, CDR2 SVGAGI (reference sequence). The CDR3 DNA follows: TGTGCCAGCAGTTACGTCTCGGAGGAGCAGTACTTC. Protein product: CASSYVSEEQYF.

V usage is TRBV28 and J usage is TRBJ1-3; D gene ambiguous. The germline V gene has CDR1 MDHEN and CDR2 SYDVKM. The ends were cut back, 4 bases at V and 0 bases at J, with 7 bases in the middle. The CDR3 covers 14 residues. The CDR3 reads CASSSPLSGNTIYF. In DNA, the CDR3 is TGTGCCAGCAGTTCTCCCCTCTCTGGAAACACCATATATTTT.

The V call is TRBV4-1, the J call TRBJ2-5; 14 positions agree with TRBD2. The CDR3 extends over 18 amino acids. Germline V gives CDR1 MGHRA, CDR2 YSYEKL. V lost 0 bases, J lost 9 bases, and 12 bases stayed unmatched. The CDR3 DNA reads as TGCGCCAGCAGCCAAGAGGCGAGACTAGCGGGAGGGGTAGGCGCCCAGTACTTC. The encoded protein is CASSQEARLAGGVGAQYF.

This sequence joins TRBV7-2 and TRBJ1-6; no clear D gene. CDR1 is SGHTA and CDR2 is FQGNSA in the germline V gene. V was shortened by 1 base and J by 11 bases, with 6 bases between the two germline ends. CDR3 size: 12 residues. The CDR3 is CASSLGSTPLHF. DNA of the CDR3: TGTGCCAGCAGCTTAGGTTCAACACCCCTCCACTTT.

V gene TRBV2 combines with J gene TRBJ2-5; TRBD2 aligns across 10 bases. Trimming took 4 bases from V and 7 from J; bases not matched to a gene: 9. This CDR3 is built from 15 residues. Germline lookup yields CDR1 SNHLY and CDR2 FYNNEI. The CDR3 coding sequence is TGTGCCAGCAGTGTAACTAGCGGGATCGGTGCGACCCAGTACTTC. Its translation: CASSVTSGIGATQYF.

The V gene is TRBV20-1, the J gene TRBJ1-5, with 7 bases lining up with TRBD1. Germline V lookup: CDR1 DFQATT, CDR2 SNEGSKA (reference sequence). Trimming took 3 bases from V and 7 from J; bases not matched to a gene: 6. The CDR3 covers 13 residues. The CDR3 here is CSASTGVDQPQHF. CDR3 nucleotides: TGCAGTGCTAGTACAGGGGTCGACCAGCCCCAGCATTTT.

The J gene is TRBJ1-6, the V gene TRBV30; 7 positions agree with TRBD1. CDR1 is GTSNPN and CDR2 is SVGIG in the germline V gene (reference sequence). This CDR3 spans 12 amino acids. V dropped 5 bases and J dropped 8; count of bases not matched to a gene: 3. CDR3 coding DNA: TGTGCCTGGGACAGGGATTATTCACCCCTCCACTTT. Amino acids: CAWDRDYSPLHF.

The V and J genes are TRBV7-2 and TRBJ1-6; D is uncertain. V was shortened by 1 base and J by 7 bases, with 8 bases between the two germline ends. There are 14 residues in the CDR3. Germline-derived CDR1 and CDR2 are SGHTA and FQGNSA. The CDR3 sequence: CASSLGRKNSPLHF. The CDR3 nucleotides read TGTGCCAGCAGCTTAGGCAGGAAGAATTCACCCCTCCACTTT.

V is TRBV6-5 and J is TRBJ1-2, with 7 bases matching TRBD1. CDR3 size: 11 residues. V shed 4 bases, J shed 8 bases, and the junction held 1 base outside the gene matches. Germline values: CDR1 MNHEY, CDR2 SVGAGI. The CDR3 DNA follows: TGTGCCAGCAGTTCGGACAGGGGCTACACCTTC. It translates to CASSSDRGYTF.

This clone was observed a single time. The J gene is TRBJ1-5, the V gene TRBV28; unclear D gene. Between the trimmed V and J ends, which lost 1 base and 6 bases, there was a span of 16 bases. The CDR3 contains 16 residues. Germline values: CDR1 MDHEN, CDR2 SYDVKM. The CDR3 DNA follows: TGTGCCAGCAGTTTATTGGAAAATCCGGGTAGTCAGCCCCAGCATTTT. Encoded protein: CASSLLENPGSQPQHF.

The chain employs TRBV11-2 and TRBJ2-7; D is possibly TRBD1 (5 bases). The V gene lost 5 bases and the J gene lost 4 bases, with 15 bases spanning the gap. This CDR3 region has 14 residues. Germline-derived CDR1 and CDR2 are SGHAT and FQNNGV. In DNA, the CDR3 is TGTGCCAGCAGCCCCGGGTTAGGGGATTACGAGCAGTACTTC. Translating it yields CASSPGLGDYEQYF. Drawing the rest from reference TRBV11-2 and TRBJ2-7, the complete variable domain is EAGVAQSPRYKIIEKRQSVAFWCNPISGHATLYWYQQILGQGPKLLIQFQNNGVVDDSQLPKDRFSAERLKGVDSTLKIQPAKLEDSAVYLCASSPGLGDYEQYFGPGTRLTVT.